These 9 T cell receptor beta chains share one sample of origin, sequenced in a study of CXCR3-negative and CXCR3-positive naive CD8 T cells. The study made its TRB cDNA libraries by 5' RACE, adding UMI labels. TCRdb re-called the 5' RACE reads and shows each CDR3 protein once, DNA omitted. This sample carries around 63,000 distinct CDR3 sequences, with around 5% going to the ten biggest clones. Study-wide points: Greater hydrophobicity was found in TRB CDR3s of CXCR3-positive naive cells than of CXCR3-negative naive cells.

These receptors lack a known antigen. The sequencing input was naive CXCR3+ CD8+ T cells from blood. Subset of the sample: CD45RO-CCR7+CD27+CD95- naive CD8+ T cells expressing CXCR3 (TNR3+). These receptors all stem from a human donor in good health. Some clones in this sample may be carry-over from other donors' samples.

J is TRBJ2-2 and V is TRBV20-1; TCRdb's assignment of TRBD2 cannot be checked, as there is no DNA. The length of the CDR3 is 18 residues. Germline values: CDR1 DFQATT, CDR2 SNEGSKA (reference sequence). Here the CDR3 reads CSARSPCGTSGRTGELFF.

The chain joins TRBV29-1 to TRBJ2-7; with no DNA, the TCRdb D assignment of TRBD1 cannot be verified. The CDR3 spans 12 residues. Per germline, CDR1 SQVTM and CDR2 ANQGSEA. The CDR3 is CSVVRGDYEQYF.

The CDR3 loop reads CASSLRGQGRDTEAFF. This chain links TRBV7-9 with TRBJ1-1; TCRdb calls TRBD1, which cannot be checked without DNA. The CDR3 totals 16 residues. CDR1 is SEHNR and CDR2 is FQNEAQ in the germline V gene (reference sequence).

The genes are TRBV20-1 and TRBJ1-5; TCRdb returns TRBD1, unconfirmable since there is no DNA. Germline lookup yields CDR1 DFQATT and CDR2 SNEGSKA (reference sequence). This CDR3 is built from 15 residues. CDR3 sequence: CSARSREISGQPQHF.

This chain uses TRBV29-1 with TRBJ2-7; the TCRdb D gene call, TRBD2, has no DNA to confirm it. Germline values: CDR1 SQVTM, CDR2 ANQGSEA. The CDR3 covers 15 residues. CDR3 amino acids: CSVPILLAGHYEQYF.

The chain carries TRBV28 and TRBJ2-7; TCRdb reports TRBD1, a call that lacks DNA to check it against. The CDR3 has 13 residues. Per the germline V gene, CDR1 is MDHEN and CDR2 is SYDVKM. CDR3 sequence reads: CASSFTQPGEQYF.

CDR3 region: CSARQGNTEAFF. V gene TRBV20-1 combines with J gene TRBJ1-1; no DNA is available, so the TRBD1 call from TCRdb remains unchecked. The CDR3 consists of 12 residues. Germline V gene sequence: CDR1 DFQATT, CDR2 SNEGSKA (reference sequence).

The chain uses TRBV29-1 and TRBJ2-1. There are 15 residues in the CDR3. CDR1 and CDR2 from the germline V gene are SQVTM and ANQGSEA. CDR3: CSVEDLQNSYNEQFF.

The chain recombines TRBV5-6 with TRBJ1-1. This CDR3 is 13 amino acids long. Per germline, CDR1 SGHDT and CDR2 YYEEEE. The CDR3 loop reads CASSSWGGTEAFF.